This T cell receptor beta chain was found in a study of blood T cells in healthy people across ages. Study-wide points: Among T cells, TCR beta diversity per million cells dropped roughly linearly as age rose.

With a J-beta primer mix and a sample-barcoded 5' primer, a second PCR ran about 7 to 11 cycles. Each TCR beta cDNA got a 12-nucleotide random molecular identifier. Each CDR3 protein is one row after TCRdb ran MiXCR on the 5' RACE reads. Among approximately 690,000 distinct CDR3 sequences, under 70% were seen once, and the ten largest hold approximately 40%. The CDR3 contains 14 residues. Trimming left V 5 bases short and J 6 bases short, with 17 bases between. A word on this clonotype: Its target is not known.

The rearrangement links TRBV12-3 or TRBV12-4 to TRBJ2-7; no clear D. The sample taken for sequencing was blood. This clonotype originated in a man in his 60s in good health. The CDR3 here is CASSTLLGSGEQYF. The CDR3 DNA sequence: TGTGCCAGCAGTACCCTACTGGGGTCCGGCGAGCAGTACTTC.